Below, 5 T cell receptor beta chains from the same sample are listed, as sequenced in a study of OX40 agonist ivuxolimab in advanced cancers. Using immunoSEQ multiplex PCR, the repertoire was profiled, and TCRdb retains in-frame clones only, with some absent. In the table there are around 70,000 clones, roughly 80% of which are singletons. Specimen: CD4+ or CD8+ T cells sorted from blood, collected in a trial of the OX40 agonist ivuxolimab. These receptors were collected from an adult with an advanced solid tumor such as melanoma, head and neck, liver or kidney cancer.

CDR3 sequence: CASSLSVGRISGANVLTF. The CDR3, as DNA: TGTGCCAGCAGCTTGAGTGTGGGGCGAATTTCTGGGGCCAACGTCCTGACTTTC. The chain has TRBV5-8 and TRBJ2-6; the D gene is possibly TRBD1 (5 bases). Germline CDR1 and CDR2: SGHTS and YDEGEE. V was trimmed by 1 base and J by 1 base, leaving 15 bases between them. There are 18 residues in the CDR3.

The chain couples TRBV18 to TRBJ2-5, with 11 bases lining up with TRBD2. This CDR3 has 15 amino acids. Unmatched junction bases numbered 0, after V lost 0 bases and J lost 3 bases. Germline lookup yields CDR1 KGHSH and CDR2 LQKENI. CDR3 amino acids: CASSPPGLAEETQYF. The CDR3, as DNA: TGTGCCAGCTCACCACCGGGACTAGCGGAAGAGACCCAGTACTTC.

This clone was observed a few times. The genes are TRBV6-1 and TRBJ2-1, with 11 bases matching TRBD2. J gave up 5 bases and V 1 base, and 1 base lay outside the gene matches. Germline assignment: CDR1 MNHNS and CDR2 SASEGT. The CDR3 is made up of 15 amino acids. CDR3 bases: TGTGCCAGCAGTGAAGGACTAGCGGGGAACAATGAGCAGTTCTTC. This sequence encodes CASSEGLAGNNEQFF.

CDR3 nucleotides: TGTGCCAGTGGGGGCGCCAGGCAGGGGAATTCACCCCTCCACTTT. Translated, it gives CASGGARQGNSPLHF. J is TRBJ1-6 and V is TRBV19; a weak D match, TRBD1 (6 bases). CDR1 and CDR2 (germline): LNHDA, SQIVND (reference sequence). Trimming shortened V by 8 bases and J by 7 bases, and 18 bases separated the two germline ends. This CDR3 contains 15 residues.

This clone turned up a few times. The chain carries TRBV29-1 and TRBJ2-2; D not certain. In germline, CDR1 is SQVTM, CDR2 ANQGSEA. The CDR3 sequence is 13 residues long. V gave up 6 bases and J gave up 0 bases, with 8 bases separating them. CDR3 loop: CSVKTPNTGELFF. The CDR3 DNA follows: TGCAGCGTAAAGACACCGAACACCGGGGAGCTGTTTTTT.